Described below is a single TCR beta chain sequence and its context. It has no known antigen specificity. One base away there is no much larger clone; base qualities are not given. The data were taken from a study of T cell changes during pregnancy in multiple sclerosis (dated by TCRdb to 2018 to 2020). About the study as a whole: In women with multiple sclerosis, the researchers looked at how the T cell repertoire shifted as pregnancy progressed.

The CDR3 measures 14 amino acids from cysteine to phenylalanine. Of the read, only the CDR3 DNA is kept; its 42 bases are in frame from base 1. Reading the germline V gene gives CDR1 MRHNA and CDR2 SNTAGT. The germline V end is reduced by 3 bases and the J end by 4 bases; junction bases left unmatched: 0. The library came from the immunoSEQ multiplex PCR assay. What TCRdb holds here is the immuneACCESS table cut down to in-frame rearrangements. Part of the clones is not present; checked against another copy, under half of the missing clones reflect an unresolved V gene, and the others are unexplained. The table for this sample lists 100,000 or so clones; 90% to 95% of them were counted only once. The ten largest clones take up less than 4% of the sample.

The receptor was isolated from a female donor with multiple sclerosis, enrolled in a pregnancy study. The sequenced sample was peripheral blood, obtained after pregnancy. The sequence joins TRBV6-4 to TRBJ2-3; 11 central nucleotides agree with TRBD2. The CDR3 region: CASSEGLAADTQYF. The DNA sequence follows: TGTGCCAGCAGTGAGGGACTAGCGGCAGATACGCAGTATTTT.